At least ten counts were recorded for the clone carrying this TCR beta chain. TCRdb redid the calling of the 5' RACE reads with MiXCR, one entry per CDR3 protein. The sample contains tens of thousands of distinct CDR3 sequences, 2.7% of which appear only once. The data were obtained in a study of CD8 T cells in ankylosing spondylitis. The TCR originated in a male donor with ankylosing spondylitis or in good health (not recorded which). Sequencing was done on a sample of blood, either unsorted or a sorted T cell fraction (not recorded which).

The CDR3 nucleotides read TGTGCCAGCAGCCCACCGACTCTCCGCCACAATGAGCAGTTCTTC. This encodes CASSPPTLRHNEQFF. The V gene is TRBV9, the J gene TRBJ2-1; D unresolved. V lost 4 bases and J 5 bases, leaving 16 bases between the germline ends. Germline V CDR1 and CDR2: SGDLS, YYNGEE. This CDR3 is built from 15 residues.